The 19 T cell receptor beta chains presented below share a single source sample, sequenced in a study of PD-1 blockade in classical Hodgkin lymphoma. All patients experienced relapse after autologous stem cell transplantation, and brentuximab vedotin exposure was variable. The method was immunoSEQ multiplex PCR; TCRdb's version includes in-frame clones alone and lacks a portion of them. The sample has about 13,000 clones; just under 80% are singletons. Sequencing was performed on peripheral blood mononuclear cells (PBMCs), taken at baseline. The receptors originated from a human donor with classical Hodgkin lymphoma.

Only a few counts were recorded for this clone. This chain links TRBV5-6 with TRBJ2-1; 9 nucleotides align to TRBD2. This CDR3 spans 16 amino acids. V lost 2 bases, J lost 6 bases, and 9 bases stayed unmatched. The V gene's germline CDR1 is SGHDT and CDR2 YYEEEE. The CDR3 is CASSFSGLAGINEQFF. Here the CDR3 DNA reads TGTGCCAGCAGCTTTTCGGGTCTAGCGGGAATCAATGAGCAGTTCTTC. Complete variable domain (other parts from reference TRBV5-6 and TRBJ2-1): DAGVTQSPTHLIKTRGQQVTLRCSPKSGHDTVSWYQQALGQGPQFIFQYYEEEERQRGNFPDRFSGHQFPNYSSELNVNALLLGDSALYLCASSFSGLAGINEQFFGPGTRLTVL.

This clone was detected only once. The chain recombines TRBV7-9 with TRBJ1-1; tentatively, D is TRBD1 (6 bases). The CDR3 consists of 16 residues. V lost 5 bases and J lost 2, with 18 bases in between. Germline loops: CDR1 SEHNR, CDR2 FQNEAQ (reference sequence). CDR3 sequence (DNA): TGTGCCAGCAGCACATTAGGACAGCTCTACAACACTGAAGCTTTCTTT. The encoded protein is CASSTLGQLYNTEAFF.

The CDR3 DNA reads TGTGCCAGTAGGGTATTCCTTGGCAATCAGCCCCAGCATTTT. This gives the protein CASRVFLGNQPQHF. The V and J genes are TRBV19 and TRBJ1-5; D is undetermined. The V and J ends lost 6 bases and 2 bases respectively, with 11 bases between them. CDR1 and CDR2 (germline): LNHDA, SQIVND (reference sequence). The CDR3 spans 14 residues.

This chain uses TRBV30 with TRBJ2-3; 7 bases agree with TRBD2. There are 14 residues in the CDR3. J gave up 6 bases and V 4 bases, and 10 bases lay outside the gene matches. Germline CDR1 is GTSNPN and CDR2 is SVGIG (reference sequence). The CDR3 bases are TGTGCCTGGAATTTTCTAGCGGCGGGGGATACGCAGTATTTT. Translated: CAWNFLAAGDTQYF.

V gene TRBV4-1 combines with J gene TRBJ1-2; D not certain. The CDR3 runs to 17 residues. The V gene's germline CDR1 is MGHRA and CDR2 YSYEKL. The germline V and J ends were trimmed by 5 bases and 2 bases, with 21 bases remaining between them. CDR3 bases: TGCGCCAGCAGCTCTGGACGGGGTGAGAGGCGGAACTATGGCTACACCTTC. As protein: CASSSGRGERRNYGYTF.

This clone was counted a single time. The J gene is TRBJ2-5, the V gene TRBV6-6; the D is unclear. The length of the CDR3 is 14 residues. Looked up from germline, CDR1 is MNHNY and CDR2 is SVGAGI (reference sequence). V was pared by 1 base and J by 4 bases, with 10 bases between. CDR3 in DNA: TGTGCCAGCAGTTACTATGGGGTGGGAGAGACCCAGTACTTC. This sequence encodes CASSYYGVGETQYF.

The rearrangement links TRBV28 to TRBJ2-5; 7 bases map to TRBD1. The CDR3 is made up of 14 amino acids. V gave up 4 bases and J gave up 5 bases; unmatched junction bases: 7. Germline V gene data show CDR1 as MDHEN and CDR2 as SYDVKM. CDR3 nucleotides: TGTGCCAGCAGTTACATACAGGGGACCGAGACCCAGTACTTC. Its protein product is CASSYIQGTETQYF.

V gene TRBV7-2 combines with J gene TRBJ1-6, with D hard to call. From germline, CDR1 is SGHTA and CDR2 FQGNSA. V lost 6 bases to trimming and J lost 8 bases, with 8 bases between them. The CDR3 is made up of 12 amino acids. The CDR3 spells CASSREYSPLHF. CDR3 nucleotides: TGTGCCAGCAGTAGGGAATATTCACCCCTCCACTTT.

The chain uses TRBV11-2 and TRBJ2-7, with 7 nucleotides matching TRBD1. The CDR3 extends over 13 amino acids. With 5 bases clipped from V and 8 bases from J, the junction kept 9 bases outside the gene matches. Per germline, CDR1 SGHAT and CDR2 FQNNGV. The CDR3 sequence is CASSANRDRKQYV. The CDR3 coding sequence is TGTGCCAGCAGCGCGAACCGGGACAGAAAGCAGTACGTC.

The chain has TRBV5-1 and TRBJ2-1, with TRBD2 matching 9 bases. This CDR3 has 17 amino acids. CDR1 and CDR2 from the germline V gene are SGHRS and YFSETQ. V lost 2 bases to trimming and J lost 5 bases; unmatched junction nucleotides: 11. The CDR3 DNA sequence: TGCGCCAGCAGCTTTAGCGGGAGAATCGGAAGAAACAATGAGCAGTTCTTC. This codes for CASSFSGRIGRNNEQFF.

V gene TRBV19 combines with J gene TRBJ1-2; D gene ambiguous. This CDR3 spans 12 amino acids. Germline loops: CDR1 LNHDA, CDR2 SQIVND (reference sequence). The V gene lost 5 bases and the J gene lost 4 bases, with 8 bases spanning the gap. CDR3 amino acids: CASSPGSYGYTF. CDR3 coding DNA: TGTGCCAGTAGTCCGGGGTCCTATGGCTACACCTTC.

The CDR3 DNA follows: TGCGCCAGCAGCTTGAGGGCTGGACTAGCGGGGGGGTCTTACCAAGAGACCCAGTACTTC. It yields the protein CASSLRAGLAGGSYQETQYF. V usage is TRBV5-1 and J usage is TRBJ2-5, with 15 bases identical to TRBD2. V trimming: 1 base; J trimming: 0 bases; junction bases outside the gene matches: 10. The length of the CDR3 is 20 residues. Germline V lookup: CDR1 SGHRS, CDR2 YFSETQ.

This chain connects TRBV19 to TRBJ1-3; a possible D gene is TRBD1 (5 bases). With 6 bases removed from V and 0 bases from J, the gap between germline ends came to 12 bases. The germline CDR1 and CDR2 sequences are LNHDA and SQIVND (reference sequence). This CDR3 region has 15 residues. CDR3 DNA sequence: TGTGCCAGTAGACCGGGACTCAGCTCTGGAAACACCATATATTTT. Residues: CASRPGLSSGNTIYF.

The J gene is TRBJ1-2, the V gene TRBV15; TRBD1 agrees at 8 bases. CDR3 size: 16 residues. With V trimmed by 0 bases and J by 2 bases, 5 bases remained unmatched. The germline CDR1 and CDR2 sequences are LNHNV and YYDKDF (reference sequence). The CDR3 is CATSRDRTGRNYGYTF. The CDR3 DNA follows: TGTGCCACCAGCAGAGATCGGACAGGGCGGAACTATGGCTACACCTTC.

The chain links TRBV25-1 to TRBJ2-5; 8 nucleotides match TRBD1. The CDR3 length is 14 residues. Germline V gives CDR1 MGHDK, CDR2 SYGVNS. After removal of 5 bases from V and 6 bases from J, the junction contained 8 bases not matched to a gene. CDR3 nucleotides: TGTGCCAGCAGTACAAGACAGGGGAGCAAGACCCAGTACTTC. Amino acids: CASSTRQGSKTQYF.

The chain joins TRBV4-1 to TRBJ2-2; D remains unclear. The V end was cut by 4 bases, the J end by 0 bases, with 12 bases between. The CDR3 runs to 16 residues. Germline V gene lookup returns CDR1 MGHRA and CDR2 YSYEKL. The CDR3 DNA follows: TGCGCCAGCAGCCCCCTCCCAGGTGCGAACACCGGGGAGCTGTTTTTT. Translating it yields CASSPLPGANTGELFF.

The rearrangement links TRBV4-1 to TRBJ2-3; 12 bases are a match to TRBD2. J gave up 5 bases and V 1 base, and 10 bases lay outside the gene matches. Germline lookup yields CDR1 MGHRA and CDR2 YSYEKL. This CDR3 has 18 residues. This CDR3 reads CASSQGPPSGRAVDTQYF. CDR3 sequence (DNA): TGCGCCAGCAGCCAAGGCCCCCCTAGCGGGAGGGCCGTAGATACGCAGTATTTT.

This clone has more than one count but fewer than ten. The chain combines TRBV7-2 with TRBJ2-7; TRBD2 agrees at 7 bases. V lost 2 bases and J lost 7; bases outside the gene matches: 8. The CDR3 sequence is 14 residues long. CDR1 is SGHTA and CDR2 is FQGNSA in the germline V gene. The CDR3 DNA is TGTGCCAGCAGCTTATGGGGAGGGTTGGGGGAGCAGTACGTC. As protein: CASSLWGGLGEQYV.

The chain recombines TRBV6-5 with TRBJ2-1; 13 bases align to TRBD2. The V gene end was trimmed by 6 bases and the J gene end by 13 bases; junction bases not matched to a gene: 6. The CDR3 is 13 residues long. Germline-derived CDR1 and CDR2 are MNHEY and SVGAGI. CDR3 bases: TGTGCCAGCAGCCGGACTAGCGGGAGACCTCAGTTCTTC. Translated: CASSRTSGRPQFF.